These T cell receptor beta chains were read from a single sample in a study of T cell repertoires in cytomegalovirus infection. MiXCR, applied by TCRdb to the reads, yields one record per CDR3 protein. The table shows approximately 730,000 distinct CDR3 sequences, with around 35% occurring only once. For these TCRs, the target antigens are not known. This specimen consisted of cultured PBMCs, obtained from culture after CMV antigen stimulation. These receptors all come from a human donor in good health (CMV status not recorded). Some clones in this sample may be carry-over from other donors' samples. CDR3s include the opening cysteine and the closing phenylalanine or tryptophan. D genes are given only for firm matches. Clone size is not always given. Where it is, it says once, few, many or a class for expanded clones.

v_call: TRBV27; d_call: TRBD2; j_call: TRBJ2-7; clone_size: few; cdr3_nt: TGTGCCAGCAGTTTATCCCCCGGGGGGGCCGAGCAGTACTTC; cdr3_aa: CASSLSPGGAEQYF
v_call: TRBV7-2; d_call: TRBD1; j_call: TRBJ1-2; clone_size: few; cdr3_nt: TGTGCCAGCAGCTCAGACAGGGTTAATGGCTACACCTTC; cdr3_aa: CASSSDRVNGYTF
v_call: TRBV19; d_call: -; j_call: TRBJ2-7; clone_size: -; cdr3_nt: TGTGCCAGTAGACCCTCACGGAGATCCTACGAGCAGTACTTC; cdr3_aa: CASRPSRRSYEQYF
v_call: TRBV2; d_call: -; j_call: TRBJ1-1; clone_size: -; cdr3_nt: TGTGCCAGCAGTGAAGCTCGCGGGGGGCCTATGAACACTGAAGCTTTCTTT; cdr3_aa: CASSEARGGPMNTEAFF
v_call: TRBV2; d_call: -; j_call: TRBJ1-1; clone_size: few; cdr3_nt: TGTGCCAGCAGCCCTACGGGGGCTGGGGCTTTCTTT; cdr3_aa: CASSPTGAGAFF
v_call: TRBV23-1; d_call: -; j_call: TRBJ1-2; clone_size: few; cdr3_nt: TGCGCCAGCAGTCACCTCAGACGGCAGACTAGCTATGGCTACACCTTC; cdr3_aa: CASSHLRRQTSYGYTF
v_call: TRBV10-3; d_call: -; j_call: TRBJ1-5; clone_size: few; cdr3_nt: TGTGCCATCAGTGATCCCGGGAAATACAATCAGCCCCAGCATTTT; cdr3_aa: CAISDPGKYNQPQHF
v_call: TRBV7-8; d_call: -; j_call: TRBJ1-3; clone_size: few; cdr3_nt: TGTGCCAGCAGCTTTCGGCGCGTCGGCGTAGGAAACACCATATATTTT; cdr3_aa: CASSFRRVGVGNTIYF
v_call: TRBV12-3/TRBV12-4; d_call: TRBD2; j_call: TRBJ2-1; clone_size: -; cdr3_nt: TGTGCCAGCAGTCCGACTAGCGGGAGGGCGTGGAATGAGCAGTTCTTC; cdr3_aa: CASSPTSGRAWNEQFF
v_call: TRBV7-9; d_call: TRBD1; j_call: TRBJ2-5; clone_size: -; cdr3_nt: TGTGCCAGCAGCTTAGCCGCAGGGGGCCCGGAGACCCAGTACTTC; cdr3_aa: CASSLAAGGPETQYF
v_call: TRBV18; d_call: TRBD1; j_call: TRBJ1-2; clone_size: -; cdr3_nt: TGTGCCAGCTCAGGTGGGCGACAGGGCCCTAACTATGGCTACACCTTC; cdr3_aa: CASSGGRQGPNYGYTF
v_call: TRBV18; d_call: TRBD2; j_call: TRBJ2-3; clone_size: few; cdr3_nt: TGTGCCAGCTCACCAAGGGCGGGAGCTGAAGATACGCAGTATTTT; cdr3_aa: CASSPRAGAEDTQYF
v_call: TRBV6-6; d_call: TRBD1; j_call: TRBJ1-5; clone_size: few; cdr3_nt: TGTGCCAGCATCGGGACAGTAAATAGCAATCAGCCCCAGCATTTT; cdr3_aa: CASIGTVNSNQPQHF
v_call: TRBV12-3/TRBV12-4; d_call: TRBD2; j_call: TRBJ2-3; clone_size: many; cdr3_nt: TGTGCCAGCAGTACCACTAGCGGGAGTGGGGCAGATACGCAGTATTTT; cdr3_aa: CASSTTSGSGADTQYF